This record concerns one T cell receptor beta chain sequence. Naive CD8 populations comprised CD45RO-negative cells positively selected for CCR7, excluding terminally differentiated effector memory CD45RA+ cells. Donors comprised healthy HIV-negative adults lacking recent acute infections or vaccinations. Adults of Caucasian background living in Nashville, Tennessee made up all donors. Only in-frame clones appear in the TCRdb table, and some are missing; sequencing was by immunoSEQ multiplex PCR. The table shows about 800,000 clones, with 96% occurring only once. The record originates from a study of shared clonotypes between healthy human individuals. V was trimmed by 4 bases and J by 6 bases, leaving 8 bases between them. The germline V gene encodes CDR1 LGHNA and CDR2 YNFKEQ. The CDR3 length is 12 residues.

The J gene is TRBJ2-3, the V gene TRBV4-2; D is undetermined. The sequence came from a man younger than 45 in good health. Sequences were obtained from naive CD8+ T cells sorted from blood. The CDR3 DNA follows: TGTGCCAGCAGCCTACCGCACGATACGCAGTATTTT. This encodes CASSLPHDTQYF.